This TCR beta chain was documented in a study of glioma-infiltrating T cells after dendritic cell vaccination. Data came from immunoSEQ multiplex PCR; TCRdb stores just in-frame clones and leaves some out. The table shows 90,000 or so clones, with roughly 84% occurring only once. Selection required adequate fresh-frozen tumor tissue plus more than two years' survival data. The sequencing here drew on blood, taken before dendritic cell vaccination. The sequence came from a human donor with glioblastoma.

As DNA, the CDR3 is TGTGCCAGCAGTACCCGTGACAGGGGGAACTATGGCTACACCTTC. It codes for CASSTRDRGNYGYTF. The chain recombines TRBV6-6 with TRBJ1-2; 9 positions agree with TRBD1. The junction had 6 bases not matched to a gene; V was cut back by 5 bases and J by 2 bases. The CDR3 runs 15 residues. Germline CDR1 and CDR2: MNHNY and SVGAGI (reference sequence).